The subject of this entry is one T cell receptor (beta chain). What it recognizes is unknown. These data are taken from a study of lymphopenia after photon versus proton radiotherapy. The method was immunoSEQ multiplex PCR; TCRdb's version includes in-frame clones alone and lacks a portion of them. The table includes 52,000 or so clones, 80% to 95% detected once. CDR1 and CDR2 from the germline V gene are LNHNV and YYDKDF (reference sequence). This CDR3 comprises 13 residues. Germline trimming cut 8 bases from V and 5 bases from J; bases unmatched to any gene: 7. Study conclusions and caveats: Oligoclonal CD8+ Temra expansion after nadir drove photon patients' diversity drop. In patients who died, overall survival fell as post-nadir TCR diversity dropped more. Survival link was tested only in deceased patients; proton benefit remains a possibility. Under photons, naive T cells and diversity fell while effector/memory populations rose.

The sample here was peripheral blood, taken from a patient treated with photon-based radiotherapy. This clonotype originated in a middle-aged woman with cholangiocarcinoma. The chain has TRBV15 and TRBJ2-7; 9 bases agree with TRBD1. CDR3 nucleotides: TGTGCCACCCGGGACAGGGCGGCCAACGAGCAGTACTTC. Translating it yields CATRDRAANEQYF. The variable domain in full, completed from reference TRBV15 and TRBJ2-7, reads DAMVIQNPRYQVTQFGKPVTLSCSQTLNHNVMYWYQQKSSQAPKLLFHYYDKDFNNEADTPDNFQSRRPNTSFCFLDIRSPGLGDTAMYLCATRDRAANEQYFGPGTRLTVT.